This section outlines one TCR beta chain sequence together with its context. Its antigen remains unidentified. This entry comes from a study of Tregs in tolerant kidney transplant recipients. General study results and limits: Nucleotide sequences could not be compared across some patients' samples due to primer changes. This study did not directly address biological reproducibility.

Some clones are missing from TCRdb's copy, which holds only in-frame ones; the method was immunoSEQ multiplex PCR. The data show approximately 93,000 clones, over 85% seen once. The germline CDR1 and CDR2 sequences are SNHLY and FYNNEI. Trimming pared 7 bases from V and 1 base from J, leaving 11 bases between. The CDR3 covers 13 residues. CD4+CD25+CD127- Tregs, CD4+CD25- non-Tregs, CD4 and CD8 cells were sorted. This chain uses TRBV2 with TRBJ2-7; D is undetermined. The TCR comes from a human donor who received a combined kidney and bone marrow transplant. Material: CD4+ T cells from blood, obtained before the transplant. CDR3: CASIRLTSYEQYF. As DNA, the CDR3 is TGTGCCAGCATTCGATTAACATCCTACGAGCAGTACTTC.